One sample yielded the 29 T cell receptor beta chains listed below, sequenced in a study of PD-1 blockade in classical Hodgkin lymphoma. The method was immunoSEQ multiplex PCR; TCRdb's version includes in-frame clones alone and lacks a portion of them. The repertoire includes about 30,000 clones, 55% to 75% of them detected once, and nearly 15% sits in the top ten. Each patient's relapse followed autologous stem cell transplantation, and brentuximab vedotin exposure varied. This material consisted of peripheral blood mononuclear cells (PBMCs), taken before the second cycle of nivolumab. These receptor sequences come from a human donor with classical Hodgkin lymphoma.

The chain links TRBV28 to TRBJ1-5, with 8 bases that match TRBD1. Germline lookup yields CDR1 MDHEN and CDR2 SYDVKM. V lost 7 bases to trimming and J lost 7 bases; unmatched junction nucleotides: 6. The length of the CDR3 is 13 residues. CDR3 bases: TGTGCCAGCACAACAGGGGGTTGGCAGCCCCAGCATTTT. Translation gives CASTTGGWQPQHF.

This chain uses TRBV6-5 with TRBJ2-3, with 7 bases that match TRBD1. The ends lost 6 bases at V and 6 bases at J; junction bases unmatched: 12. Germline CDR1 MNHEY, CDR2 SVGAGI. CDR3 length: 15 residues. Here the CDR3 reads CASSRGQLLTDTQYF. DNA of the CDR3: TGTGCCAGCAGCCGGGGACAGCTATTAACGGATACGCAGTATTTT.

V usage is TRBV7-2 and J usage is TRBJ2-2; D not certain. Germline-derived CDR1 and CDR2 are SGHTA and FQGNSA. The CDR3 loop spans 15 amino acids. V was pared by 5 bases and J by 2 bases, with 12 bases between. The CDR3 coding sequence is TGTGCCAGCAGCCCGTGGGGTCATAACACCGGGGAGCTGTTTTTT. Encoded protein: CASSPWGHNTGELFF.

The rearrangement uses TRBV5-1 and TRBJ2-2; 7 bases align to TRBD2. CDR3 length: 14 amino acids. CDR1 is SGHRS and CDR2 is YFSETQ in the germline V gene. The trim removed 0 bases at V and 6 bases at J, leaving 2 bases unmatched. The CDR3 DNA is TGCGCCAGCAGCTTGGATGGGGGGGCCGGGGAGCTGTTTTTT. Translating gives CASSLDGGAGELFF.

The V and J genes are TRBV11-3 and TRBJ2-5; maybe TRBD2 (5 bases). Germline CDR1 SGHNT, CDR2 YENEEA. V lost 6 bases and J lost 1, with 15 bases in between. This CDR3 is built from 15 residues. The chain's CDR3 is CASSSRAGVQETQYF. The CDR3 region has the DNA TGTGCCAGCAGTTCCCGGGCGGGTGTCCAAGAGACCCAGTACTTC.

CDR3 bases: TGTGCCAGCAGCTTAGTATCGGGAAGGGGCCAATCACCCCTCCACTTT. Translation: CASSLVSGRGQSPLHF. The chain couples TRBV11-2 to TRBJ1-6; possible D gene TRBD1, 5 bases. CDR1 SGHAT and CDR2 FQNNGV come from the germline V gene. The CDR3 is 16 residues long. The ends were cut back, 1 base at V and 10 bases at J, with 17 bases in the middle.

CDR3 sequence: CASSSHQGRDSPLHF. The CDR3 DNA reads TGTGCCAGCAGTTCGCACCAGGGTCGGGATTCACCCCTCCACTTT. The J gene is TRBJ1-6, the V gene TRBV28; possibly TRBD1 for D (5 bases). Between the trimmed V and J ends, which lost 4 bases and 8 bases, there was a span of 15 bases. Germline V gives CDR1 MDHEN, CDR2 SYDVKM. There are 15 residues in the CDR3.

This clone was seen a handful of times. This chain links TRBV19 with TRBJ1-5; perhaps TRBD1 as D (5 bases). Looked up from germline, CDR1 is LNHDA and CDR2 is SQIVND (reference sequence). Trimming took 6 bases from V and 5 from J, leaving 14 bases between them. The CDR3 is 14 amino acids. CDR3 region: CASRRDGSYQPQHF. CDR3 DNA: TGTGCCAGTAGGAGGGACGGGTCGTATCAGCCCCAGCATTTT. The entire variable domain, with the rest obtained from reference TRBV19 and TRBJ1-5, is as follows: DGGITQSPKYLFRKEGQNVTLSCEQNLNHDAMYWYRQDPGQGLRLIYYSQIVNDFQKGDIAEGYSVSREKKESFPLTVTSAQKNPTAFYLCASRRDGSYQPQHFGDGTRLSIL.

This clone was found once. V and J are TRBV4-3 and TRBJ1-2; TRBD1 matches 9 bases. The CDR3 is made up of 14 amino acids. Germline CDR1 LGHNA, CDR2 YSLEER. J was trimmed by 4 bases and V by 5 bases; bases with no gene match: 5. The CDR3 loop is CASSYRGRGYGYTF. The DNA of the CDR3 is TGCGCCAGCAGCTACAGGGGGCGAGGCTATGGCTACACCTTC.

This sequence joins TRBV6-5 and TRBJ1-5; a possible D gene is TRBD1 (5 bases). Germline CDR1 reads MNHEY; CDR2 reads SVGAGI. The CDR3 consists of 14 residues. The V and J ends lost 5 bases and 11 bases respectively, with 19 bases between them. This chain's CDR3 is CASSARDYFEAQHF. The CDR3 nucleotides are TGTGCCAGCAGTGCCCGGGACTACTTTGAGGCCCAGCATTTT.

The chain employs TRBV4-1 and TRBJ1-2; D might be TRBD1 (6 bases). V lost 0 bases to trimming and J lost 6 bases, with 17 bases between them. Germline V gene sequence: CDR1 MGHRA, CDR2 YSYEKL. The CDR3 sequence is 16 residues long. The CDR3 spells CASSQERGFGGDGYTF. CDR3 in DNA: TGCGCCAGCAGCCAAGAGAGGGGATTCGGGGGCGATGGCTACACCTTC.

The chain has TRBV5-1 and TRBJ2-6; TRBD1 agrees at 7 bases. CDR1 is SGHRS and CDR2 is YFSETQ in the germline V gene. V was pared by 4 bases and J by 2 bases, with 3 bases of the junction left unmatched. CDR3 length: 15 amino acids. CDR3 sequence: CASSNGTAGANVLTF. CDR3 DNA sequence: TGCGCCAGCAGCAACGGGACAGCTGGGGCCAACGTCCTGACTTTC.

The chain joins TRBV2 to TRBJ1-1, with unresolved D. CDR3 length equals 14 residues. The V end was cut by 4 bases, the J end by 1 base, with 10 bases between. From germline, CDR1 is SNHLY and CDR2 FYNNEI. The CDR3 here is CASSASRANTEAFF. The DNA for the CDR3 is TGTGCCAGCAGTGCCTCGAGGGCGAACACTGAAGCTTTCTTT. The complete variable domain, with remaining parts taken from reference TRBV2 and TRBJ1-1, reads EPEVTQTPSHQVTQMGQEVILRCVPISNHLYFYWYRQILGQKVEFLVSFYNNEISEKSEIFDDQFSVERPDGSNFTLKIRSTKLEDSAMYFCASSASRANTEAFFGQGTRLTVV.

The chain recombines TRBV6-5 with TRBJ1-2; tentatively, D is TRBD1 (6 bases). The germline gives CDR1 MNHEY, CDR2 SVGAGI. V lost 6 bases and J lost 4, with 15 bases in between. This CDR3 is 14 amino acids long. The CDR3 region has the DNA TGTGCCAGCAGCTTACAGGGTGGTGGCTATGGCTACACCTTC. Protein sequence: CASSLQGGGYGYTF.

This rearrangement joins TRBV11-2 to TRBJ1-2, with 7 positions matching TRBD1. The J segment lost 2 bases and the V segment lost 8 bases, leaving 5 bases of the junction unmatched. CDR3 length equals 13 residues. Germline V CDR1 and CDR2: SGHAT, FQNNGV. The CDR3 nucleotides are TGTGCCAGCGACCAGGGGGGGAACTATGGCTACACCTTC. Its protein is CASDQGGNYGYTF.

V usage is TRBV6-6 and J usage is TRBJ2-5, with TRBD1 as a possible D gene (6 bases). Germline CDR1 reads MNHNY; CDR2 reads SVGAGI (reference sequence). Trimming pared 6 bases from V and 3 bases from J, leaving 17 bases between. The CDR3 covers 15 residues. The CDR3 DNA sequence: TGTGCCAGCAGCCCGGGGTCAGGGGCCGAAGAGACCCAGTACTTC. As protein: CASSPGSGAEETQYF.

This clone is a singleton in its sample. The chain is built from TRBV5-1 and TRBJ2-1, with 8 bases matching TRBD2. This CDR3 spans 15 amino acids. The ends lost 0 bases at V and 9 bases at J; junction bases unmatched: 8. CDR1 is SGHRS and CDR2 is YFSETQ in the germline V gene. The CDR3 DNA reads TGCGCCAGCAGCTTGGACGGGGGGGCTTTACGTGAGCAGTTCTTC. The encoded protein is CASSLDGGALREQFF.

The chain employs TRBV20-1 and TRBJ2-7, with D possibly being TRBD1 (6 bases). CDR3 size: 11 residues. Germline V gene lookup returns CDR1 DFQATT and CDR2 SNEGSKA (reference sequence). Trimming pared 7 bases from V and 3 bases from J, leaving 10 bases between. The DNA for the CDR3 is TGCAGTGGGGCAGGGGTCTACGAGCAGTACTTC. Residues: CSGAGVYEQYF.

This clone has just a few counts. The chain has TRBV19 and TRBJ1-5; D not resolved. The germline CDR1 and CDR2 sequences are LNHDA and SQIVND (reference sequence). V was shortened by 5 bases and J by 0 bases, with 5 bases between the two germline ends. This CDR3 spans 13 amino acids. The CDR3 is CASSEGSNQPQHF. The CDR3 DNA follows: TGTGCCAGTAGTGAGGGTAGCAATCAGCCCCAGCATTTT.

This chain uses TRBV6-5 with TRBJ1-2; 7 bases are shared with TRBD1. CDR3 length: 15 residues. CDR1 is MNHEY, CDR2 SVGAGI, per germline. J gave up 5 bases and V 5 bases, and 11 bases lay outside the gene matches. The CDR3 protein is CASSPSGEGAYGYTF. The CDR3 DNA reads TGTGCCAGCAGTCCTTCCGGGGAGGGGGCTTATGGCTACACCTTC.

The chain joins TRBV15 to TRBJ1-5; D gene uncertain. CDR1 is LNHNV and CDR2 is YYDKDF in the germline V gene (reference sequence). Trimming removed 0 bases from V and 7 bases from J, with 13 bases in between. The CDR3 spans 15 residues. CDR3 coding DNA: TGTGCCACCAGCAGAGATCGGGGAACCGGCCAGCCCCAGCATTTT. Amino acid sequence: CATSRDRGTGQPQHF.

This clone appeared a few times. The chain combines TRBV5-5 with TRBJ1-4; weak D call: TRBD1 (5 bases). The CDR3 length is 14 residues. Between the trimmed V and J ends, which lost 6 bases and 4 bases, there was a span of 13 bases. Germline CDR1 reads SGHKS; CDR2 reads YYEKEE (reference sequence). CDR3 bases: TGTGCCAGCAAAATGGGGGGTGTTAATGAAAAACTGTTTTTT. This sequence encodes CASKMGGVNEKLFF.

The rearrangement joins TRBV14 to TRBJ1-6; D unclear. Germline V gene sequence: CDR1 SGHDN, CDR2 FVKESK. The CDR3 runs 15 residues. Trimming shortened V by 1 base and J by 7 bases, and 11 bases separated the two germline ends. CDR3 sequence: CASSQGGSGNSPLHF. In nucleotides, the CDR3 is TGTGCCAGCAGCCAAGGAGGGTCAGGCAATTCACCCCTCCACTTT.

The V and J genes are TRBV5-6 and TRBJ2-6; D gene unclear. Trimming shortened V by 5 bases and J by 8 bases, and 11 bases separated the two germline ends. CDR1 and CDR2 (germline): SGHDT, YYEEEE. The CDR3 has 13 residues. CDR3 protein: CASSVWGTNVLTF. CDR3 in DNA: TGTGCCAGCAGTGTCTGGGGTACCAACGTCCTGACTTTC.

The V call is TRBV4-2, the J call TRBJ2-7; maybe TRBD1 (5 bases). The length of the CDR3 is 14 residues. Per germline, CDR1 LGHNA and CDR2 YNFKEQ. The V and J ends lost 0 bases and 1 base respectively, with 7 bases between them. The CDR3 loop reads CASSQEYRSYEQYF. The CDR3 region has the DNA TGTGCCAGCAGCCAAGAGTACAGGTCCTACGAGCAGTACTTC.

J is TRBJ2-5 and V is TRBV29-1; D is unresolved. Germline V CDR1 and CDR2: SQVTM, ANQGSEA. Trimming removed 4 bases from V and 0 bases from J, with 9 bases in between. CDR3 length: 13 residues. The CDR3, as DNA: TGCAGCGTTGTCCCGCAGAACCAAGAGACCCAGTACTTC. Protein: CSVVPQNQETQYF. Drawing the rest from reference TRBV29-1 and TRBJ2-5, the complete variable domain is SAVISQKPSRDICQRGTSLTIQCQVDSQVTMMFWYRQQPGQSLTLIATANQGSEATYESGFVIDKFPISRPNLTFSTLTVSNMSPEDSSIYLCSVVPQNQETQYFGPGTRLLVL.

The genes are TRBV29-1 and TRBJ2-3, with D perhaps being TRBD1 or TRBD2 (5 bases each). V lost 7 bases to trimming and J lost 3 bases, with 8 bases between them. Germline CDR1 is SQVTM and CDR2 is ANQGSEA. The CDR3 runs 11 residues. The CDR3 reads CSGGWTDTQYF. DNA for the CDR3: TGCAGCGGGGGGTGGACAGATACGCAGTATTTT.

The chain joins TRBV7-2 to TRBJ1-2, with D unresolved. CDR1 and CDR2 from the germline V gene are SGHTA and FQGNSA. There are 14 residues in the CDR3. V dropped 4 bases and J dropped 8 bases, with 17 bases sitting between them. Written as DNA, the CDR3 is TGTGCCAGCAGCTCTCGAGGTAGGGTCGAGGGCTACACCTTC. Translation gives CASSSRGRVEGYTF.

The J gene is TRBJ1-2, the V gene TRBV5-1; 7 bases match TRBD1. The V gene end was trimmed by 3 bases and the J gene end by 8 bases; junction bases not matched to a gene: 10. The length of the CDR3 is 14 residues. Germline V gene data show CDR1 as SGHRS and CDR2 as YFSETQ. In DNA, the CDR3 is TGCGCCAGCAGCTGGGACAGCCAAGCAAGGGGCTACACCTTC. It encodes CASSWDSQARGYTF.